This T cell receptor beta chain was recorded in a study of response to subunit inactivated influenza vaccine. Notes on the study in general: Authors suggested few new T cells are recruited by each seasonal influenza vaccination.

In regard to this clonotype: The antigen remains unidentified.

TCRdb called the RT-PCR reads again in MiXCR, with one record for every CDR3 protein. Of hundreds of thousands of distinct CDR3 sequences in the sample, approximately 17% are singletons; the top ten hold about 11%. The V and J ends lost 4 bases and 4 bases, in that order; junction bases with no gene match: 5. The CDR3 consists of 15 residues. Germline CDR1 reads DFQATT; CDR2 reads SNEGSKA (reference sequence). The gene calls are TRBV20-1 and TRBJ2-3; 13 positions match TRBD2. Here the sequenced sample was PBMCs from blood, taken around 5 days after vaccination. The TCR originated in a man aged 50-59 years who received an inactivated influenza vaccine. The CDR3, as DNA: TGCAGTGCTAAAAGGACTAGCGGGAGTGCAGATACGCAGTATTTT. Amino acid sequence: CSAKRTSGSADTQYF.